This T cell receptor (beta chain) was sequenced in a study of regulatory T cells in long-lasting Graves disease. Many counts were recorded for this clonotype. The CDR3 runs 17 residues. Deletions cut 2 bases from V and 1 base from J, with 15 bases between. CDR1 MDHEN and CDR2 SYDVKM come from the germline V gene. Time point noted: newly diagnosed GD, antithyroid drugs for less than 3 months. Following extraction of RNA from PBMCs, that RNA was used to make the TCR library. Criteria from the American Thyroid Association guidelines were applied to diagnose Graves' disease. With iRepertoire HTBI primers and Arm-PCR of CDR3 regions, TCR beta libraries were built. Using its own MiXCR run on the multiplex PCR reads, TCRdb lists one record per CDR3 protein. The sample holds approximately 400,000 distinct CDR3 sequences, under 15% seen once. These same records also appear under a second study, on T cells in Graves' hyperthyroidism and ophthalmopathy. That work states: Blood shared most expanded thyroid clonotypes above 0.001.

V gene TRBV28 combines with J gene TRBJ2-1; maybe TRBD2 (6 bases). The receptor's source is a woman aged 25 to 39 with Graves disease. The sequences come from peripheral blood mononuclear cells (PBMCs), collected at new diagnosis, from a patient treated with antithyroid drugs. CDR3 DNA sequence: TGTGCCAGCAGTTTAGGGAACGGGACTGCGTCCTACAATGAGCAGTTCTTC. Protein: CASSLGNGTASYNEQFF.